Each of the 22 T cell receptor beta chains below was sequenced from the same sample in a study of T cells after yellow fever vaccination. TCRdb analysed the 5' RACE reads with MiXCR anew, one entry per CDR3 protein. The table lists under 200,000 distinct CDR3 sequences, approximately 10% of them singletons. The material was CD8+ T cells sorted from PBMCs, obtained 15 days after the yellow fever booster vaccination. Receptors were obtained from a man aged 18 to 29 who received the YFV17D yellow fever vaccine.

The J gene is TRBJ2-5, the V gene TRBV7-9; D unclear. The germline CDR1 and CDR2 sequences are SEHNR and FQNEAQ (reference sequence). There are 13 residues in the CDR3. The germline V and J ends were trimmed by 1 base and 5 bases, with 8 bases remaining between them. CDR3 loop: CASSLDSPETQYF. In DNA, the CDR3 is TGTGCCAGCAGCTTAGACTCCCCGGAGACCCAGTACTTC.

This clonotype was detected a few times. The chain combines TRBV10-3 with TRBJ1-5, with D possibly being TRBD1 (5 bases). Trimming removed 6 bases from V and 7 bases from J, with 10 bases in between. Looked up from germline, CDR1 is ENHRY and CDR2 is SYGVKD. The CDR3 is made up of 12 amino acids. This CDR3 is CAISSGLQPQHF. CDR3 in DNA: TGTGCCATCAGCTCAGGGTTACAGCCCCAGCATTTT.

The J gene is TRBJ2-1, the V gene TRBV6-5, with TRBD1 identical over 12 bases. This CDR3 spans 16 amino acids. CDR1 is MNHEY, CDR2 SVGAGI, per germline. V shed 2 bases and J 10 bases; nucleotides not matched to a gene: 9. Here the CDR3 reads CASSYLPGQGAGEQFF. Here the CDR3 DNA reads TGTGCCAGCAGTTACCTACCGGGACAGGGGGCGGGGGAGCAGTTCTTC.

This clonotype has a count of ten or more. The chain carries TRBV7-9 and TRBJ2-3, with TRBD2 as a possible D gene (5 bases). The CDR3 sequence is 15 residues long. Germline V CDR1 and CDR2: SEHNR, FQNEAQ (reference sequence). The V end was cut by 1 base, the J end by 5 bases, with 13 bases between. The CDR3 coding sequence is TGTGCCAGCAGCTTAGATCCCAGTGGGAGAGATACGCAGTATTTT. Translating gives CASSLDPSGRDTQYF.

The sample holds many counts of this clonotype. This chain's CDR3 is CASSPRDSLEQYV. CDR3 nucleotide sequence: TGTGCCAGCAGTCCCCGGGACAGTCTCGAGCAGTACGTC. The rearrangement joins TRBV28 to TRBJ2-7; TRBD1 aligns across 7 bases. The junction had 7 bases not matched to a gene; V was cut back by 5 bases and J by 6 bases. The CDR3 is made up of 13 amino acids. Germline CDR1 and CDR2: MDHEN and SYDVKM.

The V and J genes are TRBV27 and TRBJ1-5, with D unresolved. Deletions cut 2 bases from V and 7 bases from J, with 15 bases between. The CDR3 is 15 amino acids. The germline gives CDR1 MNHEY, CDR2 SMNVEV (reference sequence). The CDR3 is CASSLGGLPGQPQHF. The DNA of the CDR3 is TGTGCCAGCAGTTTAGGTGGTCTTCCTGGCCAGCCCCAGCATTTT.

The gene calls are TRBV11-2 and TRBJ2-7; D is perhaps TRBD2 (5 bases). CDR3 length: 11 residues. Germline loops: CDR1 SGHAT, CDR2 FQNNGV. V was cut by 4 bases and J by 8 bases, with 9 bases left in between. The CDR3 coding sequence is TGTGCCAGCAGCTCGGGGTCCAAGCAGTACGTC. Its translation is CASSSGSKQYV.

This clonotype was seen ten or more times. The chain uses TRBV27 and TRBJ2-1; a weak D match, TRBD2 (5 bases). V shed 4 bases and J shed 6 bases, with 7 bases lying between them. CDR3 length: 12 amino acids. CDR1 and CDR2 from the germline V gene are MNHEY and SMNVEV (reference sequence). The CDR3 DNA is TGTGCCAGCAGTTACCGGGGCAATGAGCAGTTCTTC. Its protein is CASSYRGNEQFF.

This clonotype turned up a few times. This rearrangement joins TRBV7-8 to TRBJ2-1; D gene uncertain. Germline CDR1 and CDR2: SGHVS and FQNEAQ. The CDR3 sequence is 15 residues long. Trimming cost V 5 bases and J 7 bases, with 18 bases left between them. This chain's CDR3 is CASSPLEARLNEQFF. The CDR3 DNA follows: TGTGCCAGCAGCCCCCTTGAAGCCCGCCTGAATGAGCAGTTCTTC.

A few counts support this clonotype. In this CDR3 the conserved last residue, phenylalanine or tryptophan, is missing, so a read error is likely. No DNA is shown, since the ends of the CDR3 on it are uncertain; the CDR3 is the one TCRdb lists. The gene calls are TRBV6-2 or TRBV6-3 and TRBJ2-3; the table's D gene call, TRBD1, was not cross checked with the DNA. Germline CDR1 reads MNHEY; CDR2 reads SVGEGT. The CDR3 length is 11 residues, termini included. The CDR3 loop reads CASSSGGPVRV.

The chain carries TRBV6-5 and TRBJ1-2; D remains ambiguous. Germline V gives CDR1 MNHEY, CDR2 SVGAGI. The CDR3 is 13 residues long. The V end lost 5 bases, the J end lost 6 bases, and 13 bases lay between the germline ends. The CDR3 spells CASSPRDSDGYTF. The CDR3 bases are TGTGCCAGCAGTCCGAGGGATAGCGATGGCTACACCTTC.

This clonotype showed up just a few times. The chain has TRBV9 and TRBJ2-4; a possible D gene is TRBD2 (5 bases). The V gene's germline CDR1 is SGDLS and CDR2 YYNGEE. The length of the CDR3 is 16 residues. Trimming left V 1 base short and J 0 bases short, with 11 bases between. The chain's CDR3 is CASSVYAGLAKNIQYF. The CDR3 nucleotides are TGTGCCAGCAGCGTATATGCAGGACTAGCCAAAAACATTCAGTACTTC.

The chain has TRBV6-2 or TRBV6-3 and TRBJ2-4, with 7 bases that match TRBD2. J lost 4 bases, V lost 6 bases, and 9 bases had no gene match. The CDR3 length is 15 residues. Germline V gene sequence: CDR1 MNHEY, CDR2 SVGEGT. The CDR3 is CASSPTGGSKNIQYF. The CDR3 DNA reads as TGTGCCAGCAGCCCGACGGGGGGATCAAAAAACATTCAGTACTTC.

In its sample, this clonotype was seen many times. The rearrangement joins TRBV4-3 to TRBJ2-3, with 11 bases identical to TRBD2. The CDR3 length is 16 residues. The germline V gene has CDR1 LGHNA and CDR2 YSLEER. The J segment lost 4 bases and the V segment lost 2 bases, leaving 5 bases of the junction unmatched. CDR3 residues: CASSQKASGGPDTQYF. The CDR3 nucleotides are TGCGCCAGCAGCCAAAAGGCTAGCGGGGGGCCAGATACGCAGTATTTT.

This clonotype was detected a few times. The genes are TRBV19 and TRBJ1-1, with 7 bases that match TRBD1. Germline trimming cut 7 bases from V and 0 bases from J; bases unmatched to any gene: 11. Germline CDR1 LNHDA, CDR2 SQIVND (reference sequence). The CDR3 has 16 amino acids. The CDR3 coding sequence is TGTGCCAGTACCGGGGACAGTTACCTTATGAACACTGAAGCTTTCTTT. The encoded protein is CASTGDSYLMNTEAFF.

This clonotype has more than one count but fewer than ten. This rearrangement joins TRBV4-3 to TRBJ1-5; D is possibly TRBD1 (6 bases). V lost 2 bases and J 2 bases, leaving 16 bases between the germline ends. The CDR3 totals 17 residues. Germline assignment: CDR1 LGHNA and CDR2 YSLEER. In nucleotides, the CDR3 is TGCGCCAGCAGCCAACCCTCGGGGGGCCCAGGCAATCAGCCCCAGCATTTT. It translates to CASSQPSGGPGNQPQHF.

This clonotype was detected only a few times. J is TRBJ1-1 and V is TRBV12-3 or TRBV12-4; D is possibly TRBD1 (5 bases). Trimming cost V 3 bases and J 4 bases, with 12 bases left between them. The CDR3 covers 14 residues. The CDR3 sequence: CASSLGEGSTEAFF. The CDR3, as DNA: TGTGCCAGCAGTTTGGGGGAGGGGAGCACTGAAGCTTTCTTT.

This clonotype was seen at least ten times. In nucleotides, the CDR3 is TGCGCCAGCAGCTTGGGACAGTTTAACACCGGGGAGCTGTTTTTT. This encodes CASSLGQFNTGELFF. The chain recombines TRBV5-1 with TRBJ2-2; possible D gene TRBD1, 5 bases. Germline values: CDR1 SGHRS, CDR2 YFSETQ. This CDR3 spans 15 amino acids. The V gene lost 0 bases and the J gene lost 2 bases, with 8 bases spanning the gap. The variable domain in full, completed from reference TRBV5-1 and TRBJ2-2, reads KAGVTQTPRYLIKTRGQQVTLSCSPISGHRSVSWYQQTPGQGLQFLFEYFSETQRNKGNFPGRFSGRQFSNSRSEMNVSTLELGDSALYLCASSLGQFNTGELFFGEGSRLTVL.

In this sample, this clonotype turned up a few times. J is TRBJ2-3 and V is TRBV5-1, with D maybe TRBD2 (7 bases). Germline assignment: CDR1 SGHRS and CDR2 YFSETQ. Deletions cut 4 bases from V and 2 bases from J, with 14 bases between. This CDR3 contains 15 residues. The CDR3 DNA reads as TGCGCCAGCAGCCCCTGGGGGGGGGCCACAGATACGCAGTATTTT. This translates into CASSPWGGATDTQYF.

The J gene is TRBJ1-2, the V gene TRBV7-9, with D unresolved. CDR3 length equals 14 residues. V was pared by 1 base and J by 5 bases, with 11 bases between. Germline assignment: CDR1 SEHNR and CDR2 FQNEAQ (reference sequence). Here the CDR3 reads CASSLGTTRYGYTF. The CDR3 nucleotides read TGTGCCAGCAGCTTAGGGACTACCCGATATGGCTACACCTTC.

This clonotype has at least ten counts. CDR3 sequence (DNA): TGCGCCAGCAGCCAAGTCGACAGGGGTGTTTCGCCCCAGCATTTT. Translation: CASSQVDRGVSPQHF. The genes are TRBV4-1 and TRBJ1-5; 8 nucleotides match TRBD1. The junction had 8 bases not matched to a gene; V was cut back by 1 base and J by 9 bases. This CDR3 is 15 amino acids long. Germline CDR1 MGHRA, CDR2 YSYEKL.

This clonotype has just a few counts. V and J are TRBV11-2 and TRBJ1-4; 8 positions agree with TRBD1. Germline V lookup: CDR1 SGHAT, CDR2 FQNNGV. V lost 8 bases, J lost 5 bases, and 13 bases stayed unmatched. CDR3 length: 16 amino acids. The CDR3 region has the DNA TGTGCCAGCCGTGGGGGCAGGGGGCGCCGGAATGAAAAACTGTTTTTT. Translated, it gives CASRGGRGRRNEKLFF.